This T cell receptor beta chain was documented in a study of cytomegalovirus exposure and HLA in healthy donors. Findings and caveats of the study: HLA restriction was apparent for most CMV-associated TCR beta chains in a later analysis. The presence/absence work took it that sequencing depth was about the same across donors. The authors later found TCR association rates varying by HLA locus, with DRB1 most and HLA-C fewest. Being productive about 87% or about 30% of the time was typical of most TCR beta V segments in an earlier analysis.

PCR was performed using 60 Vbeta and 13 Jbeta primers. Some clones are missing from TCRdb's copy, which holds only in-frame ones; the method was immunoSEQ multiplex PCR. The table records around 210,000 clones, 82% of them present only once. In the case of this clone: The antigen remains unidentified.

This CDR3 is built from 11 residues. Germline V gene lookup returns CDR1 MNHEY and CDR2 SVGAGI. V lost 0 bases and J 13 bases, leaving 7 bases between the germline ends. This clonotype was sampled from a woman between 35 and 50 years old in good health and CMV-seronegative. The chain combines TRBV6-5 with TRBJ2-1; no firm D call. The source material was PBMCs. The CDR3 here is CASSYSTRQFF. DNA for the CDR3: TGTGCCAGCAGTTACTCAACTCGTCAGTTCTTC.